This TCR beta chain was observed in a study of CD8 T cells in ankylosing spondylitis. Study-wide results and caveats: Those disease-linked clones were CD8+; they were also relatively rare in peripheral blood. A TCR beta motif of under ten highly homologous variants appeared characteristic of ankylosing spondylitis blood. Reportedly, disease-linked clones are significantly enriched in ankylosing spondylitis patients' matched synovial fluid.

MiXCR, run by TCRdb on the 5' RACE reads, gives a single entry per CDR3 protein. The sample lists a few hundred thousand distinct CDR3 sequences, around 18% occurring once. The V and J ends lost 3 bases and 0 bases respectively, with 13 bases between them. The CDR3 runs 16 residues. To note about this clonotype: Its antigen is as yet unknown.

Sequenced: blood, either unsorted or a sorted T cell fraction (not recorded which). V is TRBV12-3 or TRBV12-4 and J is TRBJ2-3; D might be TRBD2 (5 bases). The TCR was taken from a male donor with ankylosing spondylitis. CDR3 DNA sequence: TGTGCCAGCAGTTTCCTACTAGATGCTAGCACAGATACGCAGTATTTT. This encodes CASSFLLDASTDTQYF.